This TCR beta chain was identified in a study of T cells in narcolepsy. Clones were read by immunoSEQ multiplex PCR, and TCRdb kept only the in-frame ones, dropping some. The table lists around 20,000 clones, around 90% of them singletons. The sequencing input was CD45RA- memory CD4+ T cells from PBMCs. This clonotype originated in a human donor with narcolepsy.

The DNA for the CDR3 is TGTGCCAGCAGCTTAGCGGGGACTAGCGGGTACAATGAGCAGTTCTTC. This gives the protein CASSLAGTSGYNEQFF. The J gene is TRBJ2-1, the V gene TRBV7-2; TRBD2 aligns across 12 bases. The V gene end was trimmed by 0 bases and the J gene end by 4 bases; junction bases not matched to a gene: 1. This CDR3 is 16 amino acids long. The germline gives CDR1 SGHTA, CDR2 FQGNSA.